The 9 T cell receptor beta chains below all came from one sample that was sequenced in a study of cytomegalovirus exposure and HLA in healthy donors. Primers included in the PCR were 60 Vbeta and 13 Jbeta primers. Profiling relied on immunoSEQ multiplex PCR, and the TCRdb table lists in-frame clones only, not all of them. The sample has 150,000 or so clones, 80% seen once. Sequencing input: PBMCs. Receptors were obtained from a woman aged 40-49 years in good health and CMV-seropositive.

This clone came up once. The V and J genes are TRBV30 and TRBJ1-5; 7 nucleotides line up with TRBD1. The germline V gene encodes CDR1 GTSNPN and CDR2 SVGIG (reference sequence). The CDR3 is made up of 16 amino acids. The V gene end was trimmed by 0 bases and the J gene end by 0 bases; junction bases not matched to a gene: 5. This chain's CDR3 is CAWSVNRGHSNQPQHF. The CDR3 nucleotides read TGTGCCTGGAGTGTAAACAGGGGTCATAGCAATCAGCCCCAGCATTTT. Based on the CDR3 plus reference TRBV30 and TRBJ1-5, the full variable domain is SQTIHQWPATLVQPVGSPLSLECTVEGTSNPNLYWYRQAAGRGLQLLFYSVGIGQISSEVPQNLSASRPQDRQFILSSKKLLLSDSGFYLCAWSVNRGHSNQPQHFGDGTRLSIL.

The V gene is TRBV6-5, the J gene TRBJ1-2; possible D gene TRBD1, 6 bases. V was trimmed by 5 bases and J by 8 bases, leaving 21 bases between them. Germline lookup yields CDR1 MNHEY and CDR2 SVGAGI. CDR3 length: 15 amino acids. CDR3 DNA sequence: TGTGCCAGCAGTAATGCCCTCAGGGGAAGTCGGGGCTACACCTTC. It encodes CASSNALRGSRGYTF.

This clone is medium-sized within its sample. The chain combines TRBV28 with TRBJ2-3; a possible D gene is TRBD2 (6 bases). Trimming took 6 bases from V and 6 from J, leaving 22 bases between them. Germline V gene sequence: CDR1 MDHEN, CDR2 SYDVKM. The CDR3 is 16 amino acids. The DNA of the CDR3 is TGTGCCAGCAGCTTAGGGGCTAGCGCCCGAACGGATACGCAGTATTTT. Translating gives CASSLGASARTDTQYF.

CDR3 nucleotide sequence: TGTGCCAGCAGCCAAGGGACTAGCGGGACGGGCATTCAGTACTTC. Translation gives CASSQGTSGTGIQYF. The J gene is TRBJ2-4, the V gene TRBV5-5; 13 nucleotides align to TRBD2. Looked up from germline, CDR1 is SGHKS and CDR2 is YYEKEE (reference sequence). V lost 4 bases, J lost 9 bases, and 7 bases stayed unmatched. The CDR3 runs to 15 residues.

The chain combines TRBV5-1 with TRBJ1-1; perhaps TRBD1 as D (5 bases). This CDR3 region has 12 residues. V shed 2 bases and J shed 7 bases, with 9 bases lying between them. Germline V lookup: CDR1 SGHRS, CDR2 YFSETQ. CDR3: CASSFAGLEAFF. CDR3 coding DNA: TGCGCCAGCAGCTTCGCAGGGCTTGAAGCTTTCTTT.

The chain is built from TRBV7-8 and TRBJ1-5; 7 bases map to TRBD1. After removal of 5 bases from V and 4 bases from J, the junction contained 2 bases not matched to a gene. The CDR3 is 13 amino acids. Germline CDR1 SGHVS, CDR2 FQNEAQ. CDR3 in DNA: TGTGCCAGCAGCCTACAGGGGAATCAGCCCCAGCATTTT. This gives the protein CASSLQGNQPQHF. The full variable domain, completed using reference TRBV7-8 and TRBJ1-5, is GAGVSQSPRYKVAKRGQDVALRCDPISGHVSLFWYQQALGQGPEFLTYFQNEAQLDKSGLPSDRFFAERPEGSVSTLKIQRTQQEDSAVYLCASSLQGNQPQHFGDGTRLSIL.

V is TRBV18 and J is TRBJ1-4; D is ambiguous. Germline loops: CDR1 KGHSH, CDR2 LQKENI. V was cut by 4 bases and J by 0 bases, with 6 bases left in between. This CDR3 comprises 14 residues. The CDR3 DNA follows: TGTGCCAGCTCACACTCTTCAACTAATGAAAAACTGTTTTTT. This translates into CASSHSSTNEKLFF.

This clone was detected only a few times. V is TRBV4-1 and J is TRBJ2-1; 13 nucleotides agree with TRBD2. The V segment lost 0 bases and the J segment 7 bases; nucleotides outside the gene matches: 6. In germline, CDR1 is MGHRA, CDR2 YSYEKL. This CDR3 has 17 amino acids. The CDR3 here is CASSQDIGTSGTNEQFF. CDR3 DNA: TGCGCCAGCAGCCAAGACATCGGGACTAGCGGGACTAATGAGCAGTTCTTC.

The chain carries TRBV29-1 and TRBJ2-7; perhaps TRBD1 as D (6 bases). V shed 6 bases and J shed 2 bases, with 17 bases lying between them. This CDR3 is built from 14 residues. The germline V gene has CDR1 SQVTM and CDR2 ANQGSEA. The CDR3 DNA sequence: TGCAGCGTCTCAATTAGGGACACCGCCTACGAGCAGTACTTC. Protein sequence: CSVSIRDTAYEQYF.